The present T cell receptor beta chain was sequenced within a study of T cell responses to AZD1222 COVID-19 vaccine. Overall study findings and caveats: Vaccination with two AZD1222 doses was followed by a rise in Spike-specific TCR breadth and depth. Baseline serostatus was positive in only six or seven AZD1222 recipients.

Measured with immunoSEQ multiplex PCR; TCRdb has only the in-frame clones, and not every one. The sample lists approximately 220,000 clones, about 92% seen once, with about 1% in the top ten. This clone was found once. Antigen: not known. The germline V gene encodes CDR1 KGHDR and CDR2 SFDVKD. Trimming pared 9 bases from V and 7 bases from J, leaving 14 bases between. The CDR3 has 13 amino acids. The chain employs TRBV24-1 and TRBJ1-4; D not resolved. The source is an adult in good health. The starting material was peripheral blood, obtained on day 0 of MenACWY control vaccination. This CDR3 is CATRVGGSEKLFF. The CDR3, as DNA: TGTGCCACCCGCGTAGGCGGGTCTGAAAAACTGTTTTTT.